This TCR beta chain was observed in a study of CD8+ T cells in alopecia areata. The wider study: Oral tofacitinib, 5 to 10 mg twice daily, was given in an open-label trial.

V lost 3 bases to trimming and J lost 3 bases, with 5 bases between them. The CDR3 spans 12 residues. Germline V lookup: CDR1 SGHNT, CDR2 YYREEE (reference sequence). Extracted RNA was reverse transcribed into cDNA, the sequencing template. Generated by immunoSEQ multiplex PCR, the TCRdb table keeps only in-frame clones and is missing some. Among 150,000 or so clones, about 87% were seen once, and the ten largest hold roughly 15%. The chain links TRBV5-4 to TRBJ2-3; D gene unclear. The input for sequencing was CD8+ T cells sorted from blood, taken at week 0. This sequence originates from a human donor with alopecia areata. The CDR3, as DNA: TGTGCCAGCAGCTGGGGAACAGATACGCAGTATTTT. Protein sequence: CASSWGTDTQYF. The variable domain in full, completed from reference TRBV5-4 and TRBJ2-3, reads ETGVTQSPTHLIKTRGQQVTLRCSSQSGHNTVSWYQQALGQGPQFIFQYYREEENGRGNFPPRFSGLQFPNYSSELNVNALELDDSALYLCASSWGTDTQYFGPGTRLTVL.